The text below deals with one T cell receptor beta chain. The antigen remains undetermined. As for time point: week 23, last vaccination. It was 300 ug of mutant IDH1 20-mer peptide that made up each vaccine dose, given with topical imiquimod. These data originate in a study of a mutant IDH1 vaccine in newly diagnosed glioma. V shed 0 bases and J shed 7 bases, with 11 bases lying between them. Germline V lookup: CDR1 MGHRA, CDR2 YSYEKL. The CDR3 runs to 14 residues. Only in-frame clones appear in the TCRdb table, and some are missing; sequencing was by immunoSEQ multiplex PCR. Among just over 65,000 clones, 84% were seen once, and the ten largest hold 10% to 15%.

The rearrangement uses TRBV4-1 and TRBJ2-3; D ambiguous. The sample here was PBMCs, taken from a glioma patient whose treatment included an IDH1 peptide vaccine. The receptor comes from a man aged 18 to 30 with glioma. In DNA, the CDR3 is TGCGCCAGCAGCCAAGAACCGACTCAAAATACGCAGTATTTT. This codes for CASSQEPTQNTQYF.